The 20 T cell receptor beta chains in this list originate from one sample, sequenced in a study of post-analysis software for immune sequencing data (dated by TCRdb to between 2015 and 2017). Library preparation employed PCR. Sequencing relied on an Illumina HiSeq 2500. To reduce PCR and sequencing biases, unique molecular identifiers were built into the TCR beta cDNA libraries. Using fastp trimming at Q25 and MiXCR clonotype assembly, TCRdb reanalyzed the public sequencing data and kept in-frame beta chains. Rows are combined by CDR3 protein, so each entry shows the most common genes and DNA. The sample records approximately 630,000 distinct CDR3 sequences, roughly three fifths of which are singletons. The ten largest account for about 11% of the sample. Beyond this particular receptor, the publication reports: Significantly higher frequencies in patients than in controls were found for about five TRBV segments, including TRBV5-6, TRBV5-1 and TRBV20-1.

These receptors are not linked to any known antigen. The specimen was blood. The origin of the receptors is a girl aged 2-10 years with multiple sclerosis.

This chain links TRBV9 with TRBJ2-1, with 8 bases matching TRBD2. Per germline, CDR1 SGDLS and CDR2 YYNGEE. V trimming: 0 bases; J trimming: 3 bases; junction bases outside the gene matches: 5. CDR3 length equals 16 residues. The CDR3 nucleotides read TGTGCCAGCAGCGTAGATCGGGGGGGATTCTACAATGAGCAGTTCTTC. It yields the protein CASSVDRGGFYNEQFF.

The chain links TRBV5-1 to TRBJ1-5; no definite D call. There are 15 residues in the CDR3. V lost 2 bases to trimming and J lost 7 bases, with 16 bases between them. Germline V lookup: CDR1 SGHRS, CDR2 YFSETQ. In DNA form, the CDR3 reads TGCGCCAGCAGCTTAGTCGGCGGGTGGGGACAGCCCCAGCATTTT. Its protein product is CASSLVGGWGQPQHF.

This chain links TRBV20-1 with TRBJ1-5; 7 bases align to TRBD1. Germline values: CDR1 DFQATT, CDR2 SNEGSKA (reference sequence). There are 17 residues in the CDR3. V lost 4 bases and J lost 0; bases outside the gene matches: 12. In nucleotides, the CDR3 is TGCAGTGCTACCCGGGACAGTGGGCCCTATAGCAATCAGCCCCAGCATTTT. Residues: CSATRDSGPYSNQPQHF.

The gene calls are TRBV6-5 and TRBJ2-1, with D maybe TRBD2 (5 bases). Germline CDR1 and CDR2: MNHEY and SVGAGI. This CDR3 contains 17 residues. Trimming took off 3 bases at V and 4 bases at J, with 19 bases between the two ends. DNA of the CDR3: TGTGCCAGCAGTTATTTCCCGGCGGGTCTCAAGTACAATGAGCAGTTCTTC. The encoded protein is CASSYFPAGLKYNEQFF.

The V gene is TRBV20-1, the J gene TRBJ2-7, with 8 positions matching TRBD2. The CDR3 runs 15 residues. Trimming at V came to 1 base and at J to 0 bases, leaving 5 bases not matched to a gene. The germline gives CDR1 DFQATT, CDR2 SNEGSKA (reference sequence). The CDR3 loop is CSARAGSGISYEQYF. In nucleotides, the CDR3 is TGCAGTGCTAGAGCGGGTAGCGGGATCTCCTACGAGCAGTACTTC.

CDR3 bases: TGTGCCAGCAGCCCAGGGAGCTCTAACTATGGCTACACCTTC. Protein sequence: CASSPGSSNYGYTF. The V and J genes are TRBV7-2 and TRBJ1-2, with D possibly matching TRBD1 (5 bases). This CDR3 spans 14 amino acids. Germline lookup yields CDR1 SGHTA and CDR2 FQGNSA. V lost 5 bases and J lost 0, with 10 bases in between. Full variable domain (outside the CDR3, taken from reference TRBV7-2 and TRBJ1-2): GAGVSQSPSNKVTEKGKDVELRCDPISGHTALYWYRQSLGQGLEFLIYFQGNSAPDKSGLPSDRFSAERTGGSVSTLTIQRTQQEDSAVYLCASSPGSSNYGYTFGSGTRLTVV.

With regard to this clonotype: A read error may account for a junction end that differs from germline. CDR3 protein: CASSSHATGQETQYF. CDR3 DNA sequence: TGTGCTAGCAGCTCTCACGCGACAGGGCAAGAGACCCAGTACTTC. This rearrangement joins TRBV7-7 to TRBJ2-5, with 7 positions matching TRBD1. Per germline, CDR1 SSHAT and CDR2 FNYEAQ (reference sequence). This CDR3 is built from 15 residues.

This clonotype has only a few counts. The V call is TRBV10-3, the J call TRBJ2-1; 10 nucleotides align to TRBD2. The CDR3 covers 16 residues. The V and J ends lost 6 bases and 9 bases, in that order; junction bases with no gene match: 14. Germline CDR1 reads ENHRY; CDR2 reads SYGVKD. The CDR3, as DNA: TGTGCCATCAGCGGGGGGGCTAGCGGGAGATGGGGTGAGCAGTTCTTC. As protein: CAISGGASGRWGEQFF.

This clonotype has just a few counts. This sequence joins TRBV20-1 and TRBJ2-5, with 8 bases that match TRBD2. Germline values: CDR1 DFQATT, CDR2 SNEGSKA (reference sequence). V trimming: 2 bases; J trimming: 7 bases; junction bases outside the gene matches: 12. The length of the CDR3 is 15 residues. In nucleotides, the CDR3 is TGCAGTGCTAGACCTCGCGGGGGGCCCCTAGGGACCCAGTACTTC. It codes for CSARPRGGPLGTQYF.

This clonotype came up once. The chain employs TRBV6-6 and TRBJ1-1; no clear D gene. The CDR3 extends over 12 amino acids. The germline V gene encodes CDR1 MNHNY and CDR2 SVGAGI (reference sequence). Trimming shortened V by 8 bases and J by 11 bases, and 18 bases separated the two germline ends. The CDR3 DNA reads as TGTGCCAGCGGACCGTACCCCGAGGAGGCTTTCTTT. This translates into CASGPYPEEAFF.

The gene calls are TRBV6-5 and TRBJ2-5, with D perhaps TRBD1 (5 bases). The CDR3 has 15 amino acids. CDR1 and CDR2 (germline): MNHEY, SVGAGI. Trimming pared 2 bases from V and 1 base from J, leaving 11 bases between. The CDR3 spells CASSYRLTVQETQYF. In DNA form, the CDR3 reads TGTGCCAGCAGTTACCGCTTGACAGTCCAAGAGACCCAGTACTTC.

The chain recombines TRBV19 with TRBJ1-5, with D possibly being TRBD1 (6 bases). Germline V CDR1 and CDR2: LNHDA, SQIVND (reference sequence). The CDR3 consists of 13 residues. Trimming took 5 bases from V and 4 from J, leaving 9 bases between them. CDR3 nucleotides: TGTGCCAGTAGTTTCGGGACAAATCAGCCCCAGCATTTT. Translation: CASSFGTNQPQHF.

This clonotype was detected once. The chain couples TRBV25-1 to TRBJ2-7; the D is unclear. The end of the DNA fits TRBJ2-4 better, so the J call may be wrong. Germline values: CDR1 MGHDK, CDR2 SYGVNS. The CDR3 totals 16 residues. The chain's CDR3 is CASSESWTPNNDIQYF. DNA of the CDR3: TGTGCCAGCAGTGAATCCTGGACCCCCAATAATGACATTCAGTACTTC.

This clonotype occurred once. The junction departs from germline at one end; a sequencing error may be responsible. This chain connects TRBV27 to TRBJ2-5, with D maybe TRBD1 (5 bases). CDR3 length: 14 amino acids. Germline V gene lookup returns CDR1 MNHEY and CDR2 SMNVEV (reference sequence). The CDR3, as DNA: TGTGCCAGCAGTTTATTCAGGGCAGGAGAGACCCAATACTTC. Translation gives CASSLFRAGETQYF.

This chain uses TRBV5-1 with TRBJ2-5, with TRBD1 matching 7 bases. Per the germline V gene, CDR1 is SGHRS and CDR2 is YFSETQ. V shed 3 bases and J 2 bases; nucleotides not matched to a gene: 10. CDR3 length equals 16 residues. The DNA of the CDR3 is TGCGCCAGCAGCTCGCTCGATCTGACAGGGCAAGAGACCCAGTACTTC. It specifies CASSSLDLTGQETQYF.

In this sample, this clonotype turned up once. The junction does not match germline at one end; this may be a read error. V and J are TRBV7-9 and TRBJ2-3, with 7 bases aligning to TRBD2. CDR3 length equals 18 residues. Germline V gene sequence: CDR1 SEHNR, CDR2 FQNEAQ (reference sequence). CDR3 nucleotides: TGTGCCTGCAGCTTATTTCCCCTTGGCGGACTAGACGCCGATACGCAGTATTTT. Its protein product is CACSLFPLGGLDADTQYF. Based on the CDR3 plus reference TRBV7-9 and TRBJ2-3, the full variable domain is DTGVSQNPRHKITKRGQNVTFRCDPISEHNRLYWYRQTLGQGPEFLTYFQNEAQLEKSRLLSDRFSAERPKGSFSTLEIQRTEQGDSAMYLCACSLFPLGGLDADTQYFGPGTRLTVL.

The CDR3 nucleotides are TGCAGTGCTAGAGATCTCGACGAGCAGTACTTC. This translates into CSARDLDEQYF. The gene calls are TRBV20-1 and TRBJ2-5; D is undetermined. The J call may be incorrect, as the DNA end agrees better with TRBJ2-7. The CDR3 is 11 amino acids. The germline V gene has CDR1 DFQATT and CDR2 SNEGSKA (reference sequence).

This clonotype has more than one count but fewer than ten. The chain recombines TRBV10-3 with TRBJ2-7; TRBD1 aligns across 8 bases. The CDR3 is 14 residues long. The junction had 4 bases not matched to a gene; V was cut back by 3 bases and J by 3 bases. The germline CDR1 and CDR2 sequences are ENHRY and SYGVKD. CDR3 region: CAISETGGSYEQYF. The CDR3 DNA reads TGTGCCATCAGTGAAACAGGGGGGAGCTACGAGCAGTACTTC.

This clonotype was picked up one time. This chain uses TRBV11-2 with TRBJ2-1, with TRBD1 matching over 9 bases. The CDR3 length is 16 residues. J lost 8 bases, V lost 4 bases, and 12 bases had no gene match. Germline CDR1 and CDR2: SGHAT and FQNNGV. The CDR3 sequence: CASSSPGTGFTDEQFF. CDR3 sequence (DNA): TGTGCCAGCAGCTCGCCAGGGACAGGGTTTACGGATGAGCAGTTCTTC.

This chain connects TRBV6-2 or TRBV6-3 to TRBJ2-3; TRBD2 matches at 8 bases. The germline V gene encodes CDR1 MNHEY and CDR2 SVGEGT. The V segment lost 4 bases and the J segment 6 bases; nucleotides outside the gene matches: 12. CDR3 size: 16 residues. CDR3: CASSLWTSPYRDTQYF. The DNA of the CDR3 is TGTGCCAGCAGTTTATGGACTAGCCCGTATAGGGATACGCAGTATTTT.